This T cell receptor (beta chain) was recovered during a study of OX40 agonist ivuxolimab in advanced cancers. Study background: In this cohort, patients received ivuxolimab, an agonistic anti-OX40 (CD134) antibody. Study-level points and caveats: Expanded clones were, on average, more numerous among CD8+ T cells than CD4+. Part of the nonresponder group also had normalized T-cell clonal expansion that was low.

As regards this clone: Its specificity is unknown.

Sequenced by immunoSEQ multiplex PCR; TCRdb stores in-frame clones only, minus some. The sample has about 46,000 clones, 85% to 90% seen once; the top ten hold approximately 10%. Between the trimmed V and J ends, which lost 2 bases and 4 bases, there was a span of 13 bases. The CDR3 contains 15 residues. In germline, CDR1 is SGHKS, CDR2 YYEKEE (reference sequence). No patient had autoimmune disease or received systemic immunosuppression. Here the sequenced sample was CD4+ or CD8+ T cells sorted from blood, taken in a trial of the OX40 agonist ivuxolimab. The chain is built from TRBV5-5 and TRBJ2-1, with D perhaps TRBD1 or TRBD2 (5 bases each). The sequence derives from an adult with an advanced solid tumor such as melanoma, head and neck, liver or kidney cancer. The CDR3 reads CASSFDLGVYNEQFF. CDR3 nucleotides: TGTGCCAGCAGCTTCGACCTGGGGGTTTACAATGAGCAGTTCTTC.